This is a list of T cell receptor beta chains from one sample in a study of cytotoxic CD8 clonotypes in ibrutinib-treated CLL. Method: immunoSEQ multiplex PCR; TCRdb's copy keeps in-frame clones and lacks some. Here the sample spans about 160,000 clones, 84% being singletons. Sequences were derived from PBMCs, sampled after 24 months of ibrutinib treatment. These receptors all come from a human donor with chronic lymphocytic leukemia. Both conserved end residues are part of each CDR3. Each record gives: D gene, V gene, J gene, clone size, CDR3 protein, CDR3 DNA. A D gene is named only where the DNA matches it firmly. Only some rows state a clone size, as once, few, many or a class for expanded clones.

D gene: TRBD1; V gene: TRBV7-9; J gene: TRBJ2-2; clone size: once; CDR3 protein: CASKGTVNTGELFF; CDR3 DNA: TGTGCCAGCAAAGGGACAGTGAACACCGGGGAGCTGTTTTTT
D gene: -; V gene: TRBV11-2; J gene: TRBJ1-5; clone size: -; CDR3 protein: CASSPGEGGYQPQHF; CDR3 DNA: TGTGCCAGCAGCCCGGGGGAGGGGGGCTATCAGCCCCAGCATTTT
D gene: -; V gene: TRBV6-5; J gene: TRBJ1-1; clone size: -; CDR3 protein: CASSYSGIANTEAFF; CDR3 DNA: TGTGCCAGCAGTTACTCGGGAATAGCGAACACTGAAGCTTTCTTT
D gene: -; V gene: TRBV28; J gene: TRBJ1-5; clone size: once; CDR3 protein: CASSLGQYNQPQHF; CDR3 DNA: TGTGCCAGCAGTTTGGGACAATACAATCAGCCCCAGCATTTT
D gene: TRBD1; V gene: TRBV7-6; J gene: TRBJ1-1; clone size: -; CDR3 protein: CASSLGMDRGPLNTEAFF; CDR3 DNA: TGTGCCAGCAGCTTAGGAATGGACAGGGGGCCTTTGAACACTGAAGCTTTCTTT
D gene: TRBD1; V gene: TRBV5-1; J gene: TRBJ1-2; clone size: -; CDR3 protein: CASSFRGYYGYTF; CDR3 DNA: TGCGCCAGCAGCTTCAGGGGGTACTATGGCTACACCTTC
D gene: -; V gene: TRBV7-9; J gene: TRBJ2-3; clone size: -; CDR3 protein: CASARAYTDTQYF; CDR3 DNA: TGTGCCAGCGCGAGGGCGTACACAGATACGCAGTATTTT
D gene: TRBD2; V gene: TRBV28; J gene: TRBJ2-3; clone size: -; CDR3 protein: CASSLSRVRGGDTDTQYF; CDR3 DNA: TGTGCCAGCAGTTTATCCAGGGTGAGGGGAGGGGATACAGATACGCAGTATTTT
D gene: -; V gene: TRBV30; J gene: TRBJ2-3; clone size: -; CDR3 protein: CASHGVGSTDTQYF; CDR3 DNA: TGTGCCTCCCACGGAGTCGGATCCACAGATACGCAGTATTTT
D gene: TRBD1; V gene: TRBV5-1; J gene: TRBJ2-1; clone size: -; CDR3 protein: CASSSSGQNNEQFF; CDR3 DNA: TGCGCCAGCAGCTCATCGGGACAGAACAATGAGCAGTTCTTC
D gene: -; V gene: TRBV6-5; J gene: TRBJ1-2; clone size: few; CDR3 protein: CASSYTGDRDYGYTF; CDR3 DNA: TGTGCCAGCAGTTACACAGGTGACCGGGATTATGGCTACACCTTC
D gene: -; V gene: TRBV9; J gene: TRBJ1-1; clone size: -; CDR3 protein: CASSVVGGEAFF; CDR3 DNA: TGTGCCAGCAGCGTAGTCGGTGGTGAAGCTTTCTTT
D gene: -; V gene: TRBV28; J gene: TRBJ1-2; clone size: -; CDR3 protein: CASSWGWGGYTF; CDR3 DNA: TGTGCCAGCAGTTGGGGGTGGGGTGGCTACACCTTC
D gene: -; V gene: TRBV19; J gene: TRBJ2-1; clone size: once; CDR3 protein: CASSIPRPSSYNEQFF; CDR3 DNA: TGTGCCAGTAGTATACCCAGACCAAGCTCCTACAATGAGCAGTTCTTC
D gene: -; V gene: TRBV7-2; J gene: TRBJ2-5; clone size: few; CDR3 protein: CASSRDNGETQYF; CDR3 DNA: TGTGCCAGCAGCCGAGATAACGGGGAGACCCAGTACTTC
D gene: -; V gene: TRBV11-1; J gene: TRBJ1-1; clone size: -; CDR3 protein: CASSFLGEAFF; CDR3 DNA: TGTGCCAGCAGCTTTTTGGGGGAAGCTTTCTTT
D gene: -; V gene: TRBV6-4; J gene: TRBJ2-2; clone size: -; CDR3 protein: CASRWNGNTGELFF; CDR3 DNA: TGTGCCAGCAGATGGAACGGAAACACCGGGGAGCTGTTTTTT
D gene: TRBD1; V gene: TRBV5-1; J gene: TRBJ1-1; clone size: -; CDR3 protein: CASSFPGQGKNTEAFF; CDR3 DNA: TGCGCCAGCAGCTTTCCGGGACAGGGAAAGAACACTGAAGCTTTCTTT
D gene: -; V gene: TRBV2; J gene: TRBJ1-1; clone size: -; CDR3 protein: CASTHSRGTEAFF; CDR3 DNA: TGTGCCAGCACTCACTCCAGGGGCACTGAAGCTTTCTTT
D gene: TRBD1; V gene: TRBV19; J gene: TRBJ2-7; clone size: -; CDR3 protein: CASSITGEYEQYF; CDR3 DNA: TGTGCCAGTAGTATCACAGGGGAGTACGAGCAGTACTTC
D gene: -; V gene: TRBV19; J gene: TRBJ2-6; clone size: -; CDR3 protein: CASSMKQGDYSGANVLTF; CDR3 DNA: TGTGCCAGTAGTATGAAACAGGGTGATTACTCTGGGGCCAACGTCCTGACTTTC
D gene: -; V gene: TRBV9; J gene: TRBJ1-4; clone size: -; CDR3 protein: CASSSDATNEKLFF; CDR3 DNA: TGTGCCAGCTCAAGCGACGCAACTAATGAAAAACTGTTTTTT
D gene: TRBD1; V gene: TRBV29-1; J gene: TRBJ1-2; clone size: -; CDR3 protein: CSVERAGGEGYTF; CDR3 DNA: TGCAGCGTTGAGCGGGCAGGGGGCGAAGGCTACACCTTC
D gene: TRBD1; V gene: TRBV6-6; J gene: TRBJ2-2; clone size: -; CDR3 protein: CASTGQGATGELFF; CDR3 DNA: TGTGCCAGCACCGGACAGGGGGCTACCGGGGAGCTGTTTTTT
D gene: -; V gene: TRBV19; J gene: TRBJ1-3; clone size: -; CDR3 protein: CASSIWRNSGNTIYF; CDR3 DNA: TGTGCCAGTAGTATTTGGCGGAACTCTGGAAACACCATATATTTT